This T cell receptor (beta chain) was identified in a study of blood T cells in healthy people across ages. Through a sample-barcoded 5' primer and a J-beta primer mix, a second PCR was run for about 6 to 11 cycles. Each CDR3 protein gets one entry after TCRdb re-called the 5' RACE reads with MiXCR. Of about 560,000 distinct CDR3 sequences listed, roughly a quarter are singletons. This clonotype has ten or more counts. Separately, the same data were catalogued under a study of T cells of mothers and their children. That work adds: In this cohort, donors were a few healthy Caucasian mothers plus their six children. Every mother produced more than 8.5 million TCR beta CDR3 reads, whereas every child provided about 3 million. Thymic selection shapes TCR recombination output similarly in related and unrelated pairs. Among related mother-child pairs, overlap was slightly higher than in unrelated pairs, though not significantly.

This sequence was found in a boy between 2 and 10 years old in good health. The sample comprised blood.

CDR3 nucleotides: TGTGCCAGCAGCCAGAGATGGACAACTAATGAAAAACTGTTTTTT. Residues: CASSQRWTTNEKLFF. The V gene is TRBV11-2, the J gene TRBJ1-4; no firm D call. The CDR3 totals 15 residues. V was cut by 5 bases and J by 0 bases, with 10 bases left in between. Germline V gene lookup returns CDR1 SGHAT and CDR2 FQNNGV.